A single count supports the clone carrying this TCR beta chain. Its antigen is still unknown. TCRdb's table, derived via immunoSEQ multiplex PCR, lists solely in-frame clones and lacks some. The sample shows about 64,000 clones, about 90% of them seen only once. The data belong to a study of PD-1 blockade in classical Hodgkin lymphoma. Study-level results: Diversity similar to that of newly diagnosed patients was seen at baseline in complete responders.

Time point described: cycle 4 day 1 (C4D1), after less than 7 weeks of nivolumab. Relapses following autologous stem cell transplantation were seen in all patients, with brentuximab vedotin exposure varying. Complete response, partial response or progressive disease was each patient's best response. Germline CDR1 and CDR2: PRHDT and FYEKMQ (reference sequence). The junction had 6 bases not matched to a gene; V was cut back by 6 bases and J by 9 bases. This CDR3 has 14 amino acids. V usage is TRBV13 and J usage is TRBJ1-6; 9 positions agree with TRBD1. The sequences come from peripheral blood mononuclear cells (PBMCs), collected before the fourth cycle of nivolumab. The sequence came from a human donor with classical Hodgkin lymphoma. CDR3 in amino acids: CASSLQGAGSPLHF. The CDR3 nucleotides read TGTGCCAGCAGTCTACAGGGGGCGGGTTCACCCCTCCACTTT.